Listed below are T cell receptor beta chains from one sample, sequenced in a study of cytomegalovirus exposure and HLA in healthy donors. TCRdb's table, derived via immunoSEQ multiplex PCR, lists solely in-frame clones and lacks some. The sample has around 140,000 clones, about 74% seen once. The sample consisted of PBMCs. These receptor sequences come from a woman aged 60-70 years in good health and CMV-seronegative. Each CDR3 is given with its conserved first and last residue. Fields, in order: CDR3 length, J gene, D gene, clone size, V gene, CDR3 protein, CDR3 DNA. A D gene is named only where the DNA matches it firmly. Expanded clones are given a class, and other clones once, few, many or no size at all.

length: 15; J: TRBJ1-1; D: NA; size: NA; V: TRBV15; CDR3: CATSRESGMNTEAFF; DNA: TGTGCCACCAGCAGAGAATCAGGGATGAACACTGAAGCTTTCTTT
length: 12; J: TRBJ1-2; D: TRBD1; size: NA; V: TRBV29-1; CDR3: CSVGTGRGGYTF; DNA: TGCAGCGTTGGGACAGGCCGTGGAGGCTACACCTTC
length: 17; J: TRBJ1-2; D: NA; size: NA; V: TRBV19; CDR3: CASSIETSTTRNYGYTF; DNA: TGTGCCAGTAGTATTGAAACTTCGACCACGCGGAACTATGGCTACACCTTC
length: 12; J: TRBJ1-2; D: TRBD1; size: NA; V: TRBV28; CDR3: CASREGQDGYTF; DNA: TGTGCCAGCAGGGAAGGACAGGATGGCTACACCTTC
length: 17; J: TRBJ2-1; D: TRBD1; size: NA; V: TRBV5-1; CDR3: CASSLSFTGTGGDEQFF; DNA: TGCGCCAGCAGCTTGTCCTTTACCGGGACAGGGGGCGATGAGCAGTTCTTC
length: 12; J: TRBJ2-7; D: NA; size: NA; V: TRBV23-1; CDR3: CASPPVSYEQYF; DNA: TGCGCCAGCCCGCCGGTCTCATACGAGCAGTACTTC
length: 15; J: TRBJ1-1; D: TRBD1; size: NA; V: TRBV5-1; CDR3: CASSLSTGGVTEAFF; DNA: TGCGCCAGCAGCTTATCGACAGGGGGAGTGACTGAAGCTTTCTTT
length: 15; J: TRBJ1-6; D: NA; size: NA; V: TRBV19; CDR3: CASSIPGSPNSPLHF; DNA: TGTGCCAGTAGTATACCAGGCAGCCCCAATTCACCCCTCCACTTT
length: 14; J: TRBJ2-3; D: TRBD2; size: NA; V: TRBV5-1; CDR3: CASSQGLAVDTQYF; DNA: TGCGCCAGCAGCCAGGGACTAGCTGTAGATACGCAGTATTTT
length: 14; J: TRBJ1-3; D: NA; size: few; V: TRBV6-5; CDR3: CASSYGLSGNTIYF; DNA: TGTGCCAGCAGTTACGGGCTCTCTGGAAACACCATATATTTT
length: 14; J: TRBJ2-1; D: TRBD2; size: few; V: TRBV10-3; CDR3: CATGGRGAGNEQFF; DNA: TGTGCCACTGGGGGGCGGGGGGCCGGTAATGAGCAGTTCTTC
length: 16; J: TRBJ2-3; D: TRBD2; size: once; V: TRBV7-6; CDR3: CASSLETSGGAYTQYF; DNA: TGTGCCAGCAGCTTAGAGACTAGCGGGGGCGCCTATACGCAGTATTTT